Below, 4 T cell receptor beta chains from the same sample are listed, as sequenced in a study of siplizumab effects on memory and regulatory T cells. The data were produced by immunoSEQ multiplex PCR, yet TCRdb's version contains in-frame clones alone and is incomplete. This sample carries about 62,000 clones, 70% to 80% of them seen once, and the ten largest clones take 0.35% to 0.5%. The sequencing sample was made of memory CD4+ T cells sorted from blood. The receptors were sampled from a human donor in good health.

This sequence joins TRBV5-1 and TRBJ2-3, with D possibly being TRBD2 (7 bases). CDR3 length equals 16 residues. Between the trimmed V and J ends, which lost 4 bases and 3 bases, there was a span of 18 bases. Germline assignment: CDR1 SGHRS and CDR2 YFSETQ. The CDR3 nucleotides read TGCGCCAGCAGCCCCTCCGGGGGGCGGGGGACAGATACGCAGTATTTT. Translated, it gives CASSPSGGRGTDTQYF.

V gene TRBV28 combines with J gene TRBJ2-7; possible D gene TRBD1, 5 bases. CDR1 MDHEN and CDR2 SYDVKM come from the germline V gene. The CDR3 totals 14 residues. Trimming removed 4 bases at V and 5 bases at J, with 15 bases between. This CDR3 reads CASSSSRQIHEQYF. CDR3 nucleotide sequence: TGTGCCAGCAGTTCTAGTCGACAGATCCACGAGCAGTACTTC.

The chain carries TRBV18 and TRBJ2-7; unclear D gene. The CDR3 runs 18 residues. The germline V and J ends were trimmed by 4 bases and 2 bases, with 24 bases remaining between them. Germline-derived CDR1 and CDR2 are KGHSH and LQKENI. The CDR3 DNA reads TGTGCCAGCTCACGATATCCCGAGGCGAGCGTAAGTACCTACGAGCAGTACTTC. Translating gives CASSRYPEASVSTYEQYF.

The chain employs TRBV5-1 and TRBJ2-7; no clear D gene. The CDR3 contains 14 residues. Trimming took off 4 bases at V and 3 bases at J, with 14 bases between the two ends. Germline V gene lookup returns CDR1 SGHRS and CDR2 YFSETQ. The CDR3 DNA is TGCGCCAGCAGCATCCCAGCCTCGGGCTACGAGCAGTACTTC. This codes for CASSIPASGYEQYF.